The 17 T cell receptor beta chains in this list originate from one sample, sequenced in a study of T cells after yellow fever vaccination. MiXCR was run by TCRdb on the 5' RACE reads, yielding one entry per CDR3 protein. The sample contains about 320,000 distinct CDR3 sequences, around 4.4% of which appear only once. The starting material was PBMCs, obtained 15 days after the yellow fever booster vaccination. Receptor source: a man aged 18 to 30 who received the YFV17D yellow fever vaccine.

The CDR3 coding sequence is TGTGCCAGCAGCTCAGCACAGGGCTACGAGCAGTACTTC. Translating gives CASSSAQGYEQYF. The rearrangement joins TRBV7-3 to TRBJ2-7; D perhaps matches TRBD1 (6 bases). Germline V lookup: CDR1 SGHTA, CDR2 FQGTGA. The V end lost 4 bases, the J end lost 3 bases, and 10 bases lay between the germline ends. The CDR3 contains 13 residues. The full variable domain, rest sourced from reference TRBV7-3 and TRBJ2-7, is GAGVSQTPSNKVTEKGKYVELRCDPISGHTALYWYRQSLGQGPEFLIYFQGTGAADDSGLPNDRFFAVRPEGSVSTLKIQRTERGDSAVYLCASSSAQGYEQYFGPGTRLTVT.

This clonotype was found a few times. This chain joins TRBV29-1 and TRBJ1-5, with D perhaps matching TRBD1 (5 bases). Germline lookup yields CDR1 SQVTM and CDR2 ANQGSEA. V lost 5 bases and J 3 bases, leaving 8 bases between the germline ends. The CDR3 is 12 residues long. The DNA for the CDR3 is TGCAGCGTTCGACAGAACAATCAGCCCCAGCATTTT. Its protein product is CSVRQNNQPQHF.

The CDR3 DNA sequence: TGTGCCAGCAGTTCCCGACAGGGGCACACAGATACGCAGTATTTT. This encodes CASSSRQGHTDTQYF. The chain combines TRBV6-2 or TRBV6-3 with TRBJ2-3, with TRBD1 matching over 8 bases. CDR3 length equals 15 residues. V shed 4 bases, J shed 2 bases, and the junction held 5 bases outside the gene matches. Germline V gene lookup returns CDR1 MNHEY and CDR2 SVGEGT.

This clonotype occurred a few times. This sequence joins TRBV7-2 and TRBJ2-2; TRBD1 matches at 9 bases. V was clipped by 5 bases and J by 4 bases; unmatched bases: 5. The CDR3 has 15 amino acids. Germline lookup yields CDR1 SGHTA and CDR2 FQGNSA. In DNA form, the CDR3 reads TGTGCCAGCAGCCCTCGGACAGGGGCCACCGGGGAGCTGTTTTTT. This encodes CASSPRTGATGELFF.

This clonotype was recorded at least ten times. V usage is TRBV5-1 and J usage is TRBJ2-3; TRBD1 matches 7 bases. The CDR3 has 15 amino acids. Germline CDR1 reads SGHRS; CDR2 reads YFSETQ. The V segment lost 4 bases and the J segment 1 base; nucleotides outside the gene matches: 6. The CDR3 spells CASSRGQARTDTQYF. The CDR3 DNA sequence: TGCGCCAGCAGCCGCGGACAGGCGCGCACAGATACGCAGTATTTT.

The rearrangement uses TRBV9 and TRBJ2-5; D remains unclear. Germline V gene lookup returns CDR1 SGDLS and CDR2 YYNGEE. The germline V and J ends were trimmed by 0 bases and 2 bases, with 8 bases remaining between them. The CDR3 sequence is 14 residues long. In DNA, the CDR3 is TGTGCCAGCAGCGTAGGGGCTACACAAGAGACCCAGTACTTC. This translates into CASSVGATQETQYF.

This clonotype was observed at least ten times. The rearrangement joins TRBV7-9 to TRBJ2-3; 7 positions match TRBD2. CDR3 size: 14 residues. Germline assignment: CDR1 SEHNR and CDR2 FQNEAQ (reference sequence). The V segment lost 5 bases and the J segment 1 base; nucleotides outside the gene matches: 3. The CDR3 region is CASSQGLGTDTQYF. CDR3 nucleotides: TGTGCCAGCAGCCAAGGACTAGGCACAGATACGCAGTATTTT.

The V gene is TRBV28, the J gene TRBJ2-7; D may match TRBD1 or TRBD2 (5 bases each). CDR3 length: 14 residues. Germline lookup yields CDR1 MDHEN and CDR2 SYDVKM. Trimming removed 6 bases from V and 1 base from J, with 13 bases in between. The CDR3 here is CASSPGPKSYEQYV. The CDR3 DNA is TGTGCCAGCAGCCCGGGACCAAAGTCCTACGAGCAGTACGTC.

This chain connects TRBV6-2 or TRBV6-3 to TRBJ1-5, with D unclear. V was trimmed by 3 bases and J by 4 bases, leaving 13 bases between them. In germline, CDR1 is MNHEY, CDR2 SVGEGT. CDR3 length: 15 amino acids. The CDR3 here is CASSYVGIPNQPQHF. As DNA, the CDR3 is TGTGCCAGCAGTTATGTAGGTATCCCGAATCAGCCCCAGCATTTT.

This chain links TRBV9 with TRBJ1-1; weak D call: TRBD1 (5 bases). CDR1 SGDLS and CDR2 YYNGEE come from the germline V gene. Trimming removed 2 bases at V and 7 bases at J, with 21 bases between. The CDR3 extends over 16 amino acids. The CDR3 is CASSVSSGYQGIEAFF. CDR3 DNA: TGTGCCAGCAGCGTGAGCTCGGGGTACCAGGGAATTGAAGCTTTCTTT.

This clonotype was seen only a few times. The chain couples TRBV25-1 to TRBJ2-7, with D perhaps TRBD2 (5 bases). Per germline, CDR1 MGHDK and CDR2 SYGVNS. The CDR3 loop spans 13 amino acids. The V end was cut by 6 bases, the J end by 5 bases, with 14 bases between. The CDR3, as DNA: TGTGCCAGCAGAAGGACGGGGAGTGACGAGCAGTACTTC. Its protein product is CASRRTGSDEQYF.

Many counts were recorded for this clonotype. This chain links TRBV10-3 with TRBJ2-7; 8 positions agree with TRBD2. The CDR3 covers 14 residues. The germline gives CDR1 ENHRY, CDR2 SYGVKD. V lost 6 bases and J lost 2; bases outside the gene matches: 6. The DNA of the CDR3 is TGTGCCATCAGCCCCGGGGGGGCCACCTACGAGCAGTACGTC. It is translated as CAISPGGATYEQYV.

This clonotype was counted ten times or more. The V gene is TRBV7-8, the J gene TRBJ2-2; 8 bases match TRBD1. V shed 7 bases, J shed 8 bases, and the junction held 12 bases outside the gene matches. Germline CDR1 is SGHVS and CDR2 is FQNEAQ. This CDR3 has 15 residues. The DNA for the CDR3 is TGTGCCAGCACCGCCGGGACAGGAGTAAGAGGGGAGCTGTTTTTT. As protein: CASTAGTGVRGELFF.

This clonotype was seen only a few times. This sequence joins TRBV20-1 and TRBJ2-3, with D possibly TRBD2 on 6 matching bases. Trimming took 2 bases from V and 2 from J, leaving 14 bases between them. CDR3 length equals 15 residues. Germline V gives CDR1 DFQATT, CDR2 SNEGSKA (reference sequence). The CDR3 spells CSARLPGVPTDTQYF. The CDR3 coding sequence is TGCAGTGCTAGACTACCGGGGGTCCCCACAGATACGCAGTATTTT.

This clonotype showed up many times. The chain uses TRBV5-1 and TRBJ1-2, with 7 nucleotides matching TRBD1. V lost 7 bases and J lost 4; bases outside the gene matches: 7. This CDR3 is 13 amino acids long. Germline CDR1 and CDR2: SGHRS and YFSETQ. The CDR3 loop is CASRPGQLYGYTF. CDR3 in DNA: TGCGCCAGCCGACCGGGACAGCTCTATGGCTACACCTTC.

This clonotype appeared many times. The genes are TRBV18 and TRBJ2-3; D may match TRBD1 or TRBD2 (5 bases each). The germline V gene has CDR1 KGHSH and CDR2 LQKENI. This CDR3 contains 15 residues. Trimming shortened V by 7 bases and J by 0 bases, and 14 bases separated the two germline ends. As DNA, the CDR3 is TGTGCCAGCTTCTGGGACCCTACTAGCACAGATACGCAGTATTTT. Amino acids: CASFWDPTSTDTQYF.

V and J are TRBV12-3 or TRBV12-4 and TRBJ2-1; 13 bases match TRBD2. The length of the CDR3 is 15 residues. The ends lost 5 bases at V and 10 bases at J; junction bases unmatched: 8. The CDR3 is CASSLTSGGATEQFF. The CDR3 nucleotides are TGTGCCAGCAGTCTCACTAGCGGGGGGGCCACAGAGCAGTTCTTC.